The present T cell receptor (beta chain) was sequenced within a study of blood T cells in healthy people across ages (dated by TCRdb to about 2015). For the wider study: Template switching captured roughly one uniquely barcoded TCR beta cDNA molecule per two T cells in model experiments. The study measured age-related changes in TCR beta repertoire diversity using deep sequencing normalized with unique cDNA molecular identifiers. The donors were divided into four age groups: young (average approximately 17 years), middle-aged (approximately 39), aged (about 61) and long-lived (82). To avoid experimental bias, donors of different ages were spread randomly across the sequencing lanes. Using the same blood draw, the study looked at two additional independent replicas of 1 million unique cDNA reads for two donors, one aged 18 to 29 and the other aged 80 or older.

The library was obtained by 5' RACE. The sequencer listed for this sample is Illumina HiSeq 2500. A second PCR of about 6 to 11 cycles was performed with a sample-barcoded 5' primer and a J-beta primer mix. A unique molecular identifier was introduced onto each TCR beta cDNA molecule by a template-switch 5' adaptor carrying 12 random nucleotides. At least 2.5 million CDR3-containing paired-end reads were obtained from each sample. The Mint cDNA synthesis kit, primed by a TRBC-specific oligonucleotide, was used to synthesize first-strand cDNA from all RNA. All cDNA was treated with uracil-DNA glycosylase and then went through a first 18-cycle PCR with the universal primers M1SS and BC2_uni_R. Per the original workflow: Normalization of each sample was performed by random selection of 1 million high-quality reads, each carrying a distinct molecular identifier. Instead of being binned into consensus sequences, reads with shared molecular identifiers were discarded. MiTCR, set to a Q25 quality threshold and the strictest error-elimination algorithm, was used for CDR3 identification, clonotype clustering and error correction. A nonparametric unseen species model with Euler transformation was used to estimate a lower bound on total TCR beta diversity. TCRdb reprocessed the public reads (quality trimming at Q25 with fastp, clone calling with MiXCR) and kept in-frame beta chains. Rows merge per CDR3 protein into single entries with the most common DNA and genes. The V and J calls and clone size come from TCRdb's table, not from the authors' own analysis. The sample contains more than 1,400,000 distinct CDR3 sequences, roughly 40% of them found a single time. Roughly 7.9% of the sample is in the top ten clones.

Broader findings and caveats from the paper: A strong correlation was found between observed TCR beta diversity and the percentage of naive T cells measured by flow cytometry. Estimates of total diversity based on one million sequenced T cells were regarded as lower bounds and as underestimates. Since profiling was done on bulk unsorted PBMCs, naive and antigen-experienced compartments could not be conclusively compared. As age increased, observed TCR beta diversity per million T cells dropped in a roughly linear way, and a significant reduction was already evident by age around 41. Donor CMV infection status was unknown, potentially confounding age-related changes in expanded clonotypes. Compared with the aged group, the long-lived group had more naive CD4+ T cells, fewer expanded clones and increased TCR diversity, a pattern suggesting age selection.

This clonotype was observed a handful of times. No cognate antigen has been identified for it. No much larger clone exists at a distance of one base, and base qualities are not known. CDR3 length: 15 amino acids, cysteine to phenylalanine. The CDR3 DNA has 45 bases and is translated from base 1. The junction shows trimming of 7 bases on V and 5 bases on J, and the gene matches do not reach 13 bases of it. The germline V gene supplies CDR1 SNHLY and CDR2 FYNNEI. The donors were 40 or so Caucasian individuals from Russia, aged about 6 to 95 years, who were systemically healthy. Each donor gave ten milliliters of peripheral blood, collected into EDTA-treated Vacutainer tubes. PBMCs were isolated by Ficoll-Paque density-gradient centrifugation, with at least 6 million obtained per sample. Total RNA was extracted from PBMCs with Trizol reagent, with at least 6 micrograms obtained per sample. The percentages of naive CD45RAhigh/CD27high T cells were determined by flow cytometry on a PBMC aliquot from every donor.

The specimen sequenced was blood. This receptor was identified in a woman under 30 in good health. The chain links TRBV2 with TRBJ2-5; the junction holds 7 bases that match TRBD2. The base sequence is TGTGCCAGCATTGCCAGCGGGGTTTCATCGGAGACCCAGTACTTC. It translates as CASIASGVSSETQYF.